The 27 T cell receptor beta chains below all came from one sample that was sequenced in a study of technical replicates of blood from several donors. Profiled with immunoSEQ multiplex PCR; TCRdb holds only in-frame clones, not every one. The sample has 65,000 to 95,000 clones, 95% to 98% seen once; the top ten hold less than 0.2%. The specimen was T cells isolated from PBMCs. All receptors derive from a human donor in good health.

The chain is built from TRBV5-4 and TRBJ2-5, with TRBD1 as a possible D gene (5 bases). Trimming left V 4 bases short and J 4 bases short, with 20 bases between. The germline V gene has CDR1 SGHNT and CDR2 YYREEE (reference sequence). The CDR3 consists of 16 residues. CDR3 sequence: CASSSSNPGWGETQYF. CDR3 nucleotide sequence: TGTGCCAGCAGCAGCTCTAACCCAGGGTGGGGAGAGACCCAGTACTTC.

This clone appeared once. The chain joins TRBV6-6 to TRBJ2-1; 7 nucleotides line up with TRBD1. Trimming removed 0 bases from V and 6 bases from J; junction bases left unmatched: 2. In germline, CDR1 is MNHNY, CDR2 SVGAGI (reference sequence). This CDR3 has 14 amino acids. CDR3 nucleotides: TGTGCCAGCAGTTACTCGACAGGGCGCAATGAGCAGTTCTTC. Its protein product is CASSYSTGRNEQFF.

J is TRBJ2-1 and V is TRBV6-1, with no clear D. The CDR3 has 13 amino acids. Germline V lookup: CDR1 MNHNS, CDR2 SASEGT. The germline V and J ends were trimmed by 8 bases and 0 bases, with 8 bases remaining between them. The CDR3 spells CASRLSSYNEQFF. The CDR3 coding sequence is TGTGCCAGCCGCCTTAGCTCCTACAATGAGCAGTTCTTC.

This clone was picked up one time. The chain couples TRBV4-1 to TRBJ2-1, with 8 bases lining up with TRBD2. This CDR3 is 16 amino acids long. CDR1 MGHRA and CDR2 YSYEKL come from the germline V gene. Unmatched junction bases numbered 10, after V lost 0 bases and J lost 9 bases. The CDR3 region has the DNA TGCGCCAGCAGCCAAGAAGGAGCGGGGGTTCTTGGTGAGCAGTTCTTC. This codes for CASSQEGAGVLGEQFF.

The rearrangement uses TRBV4-1 and TRBJ2-2, with D possibly matching TRBD2 (5 bases). There are 16 residues in the CDR3. Trimming pared 0 bases from V and 2 bases from J, leaving 10 bases between. Germline assignment: CDR1 MGHRA and CDR2 YSYEKL. CDR3 region: CASSQEPTSNTGELFF. In nucleotides, the CDR3 is TGCGCCAGCAGCCAAGAGCCCACTAGTAACACCGGGGAGCTGTTTTTT.

This chain uses TRBV29-1 with TRBJ2-1; D is undetermined. Looked up from germline, CDR1 is SQVTM and CDR2 is ANQGSEA. V was shortened by 4 bases and J by 9 bases, with 10 bases between the two germline ends. The CDR3 length is 11 residues. CDR3 nucleotide sequence: TGCAGCGTTGTGGCGGTTGGTGAGCAGTTCTTC. Amino acid sequence: CSVVAVGEQFF.

This chain uses TRBV6-5 with TRBJ2-2; D might be TRBD2 (6 bases). The germline V gene has CDR1 MNHEY and CDR2 SVGAGI. The ends were cut back, 4 bases at V and 4 bases at J, with 16 bases in the middle. This CDR3 spans 16 amino acids. The CDR3 region has the DNA TGTGCCAGCAGTTTCCCCGGGGGTTGGGGCACCGGGGAGCTGTTTTTT. It encodes CASSFPGGWGTGELFF.

The V call is TRBV29-1, the J call TRBJ1-2, with TRBD1 matching 7 bases. J gave up 4 bases and V 0 bases, and 11 bases lay outside the gene matches. Germline lookup yields CDR1 SQVTM and CDR2 ANQGSEA. This CDR3 contains 16 residues. CDR3: CSVEDRTFRDSYGYTF. The CDR3 DNA reads TGCAGCGTTGAAGATCGTACCTTCCGGGACAGCTATGGCTACACCTTC.

V is TRBV10-3 and J is TRBJ1-3; D is unresolved. The CDR3 is 15 residues long. Germline CDR1 and CDR2: ENHRY and SYGVKD. Trimming removed 3 bases at V and 0 bases at J, with 9 bases between. The CDR3 reads CAISDVRNSGNTIYF. CDR3 nucleotide sequence: TGTGCCATCAGTGACGTCAGGAACTCTGGAAACACCATATATTTT.

This clone was picked up one time. The chain is built from TRBV28 and TRBJ2-5, with TRBD2 matching 8 bases. Germline V gives CDR1 MDHEN, CDR2 SYDVKM. This CDR3 has 15 amino acids. With 3 bases clipped from V and 4 bases from J, the junction kept 7 bases outside the gene matches. The CDR3 sequence: CASSLDGRARETQYF. CDR3 coding DNA: TGTGCCAGCAGTTTGGACGGGAGGGCCCGAGAGACCCAGTACTTC.

This rearrangement joins TRBV7-9 to TRBJ1-4; weak D call: TRBD1 (5 bases). From germline, CDR1 is SEHNR and CDR2 FQNEAQ (reference sequence). V was clipped by 4 bases and J by 5 bases, with 11 bases between them. The CDR3 covers 14 residues. The CDR3 protein is CASSWDFPNEKLFF. The CDR3 nucleotides read TGTGCCAGCAGCTGGGACTTCCCCAATGAAAAACTGTTTTTT. Supplemented by reference TRBV7-9 and TRBJ1-4, the full variable domain reads DTGVSQNPRHKITKRGQNVTFRCDPISEHNRLYWYRQTLGQGPEFLTYFQNEAQLEKSRLLSDRFSAERPKGSFSTLEIQRTEQGDSAMYLCASSWDFPNEKLFFGSGTQLSVL.

The chain recombines TRBV6-1 with TRBJ2-7; the match to TRBD1 covers 7 bases. The CDR3 totals 16 residues. With 1 base clipped from V and 12 bases from J, the junction kept 18 bases outside the gene matches. CDR1 MNHNS and CDR2 SASEGT come from the germline V gene. CDR3 in DNA: TGTGCCAGCAGTGAAGACGCCGCGACAGGGTACTACGATTGGTACTTC. Translated, it gives CASSEDAATGYYDWYF.

The chain recombines TRBV7-2 with TRBJ2-1, with 7 positions matching TRBD2. There are 17 residues in the CDR3. In germline, CDR1 is SGHTA, CDR2 FQGNSA. V was pared by 0 bases and J by 5 bases, with 10 bases of the junction left unmatched. CDR3 in DNA: TGTGCCAGCAGCTTAGCTTCGGGCGGGGGATACCACAATGAGCAGTTCTTC. Translated, it gives CASSLASGGGYHNEQFF.

J is TRBJ2-2 and V is TRBV11-3; D uncertain. Per germline, CDR1 SGHNT and CDR2 YENEEA. The CDR3 extends over 14 amino acids. V was pared by 4 bases and J by 3 bases, with 9 bases between. Here the CDR3 DNA reads TGTGCCAGCAGCTCTCCCTCGTACACCGGGGAGCTGTTTTTT. Encoded protein: CASSSPSYTGELFF.

V usage is TRBV19 and J usage is TRBJ2-1; the D gene is possibly TRBD2 (5 bases). Trimming stripped 5 bases from V and 0 bases from J, with 17 bases between. The V gene's germline CDR1 is LNHDA and CDR2 SQIVND (reference sequence). The CDR3 is 17 amino acids. The CDR3 DNA sequence: TGTGCCAGTAGTGCAGTGAACGGGATTAGCTCCTACAATGAGCAGTTCTTC. Residues: CASSAVNGISSYNEQFF.

This clone was recorded once. The rearrangement links TRBV13 to TRBJ2-1; TRBD2 is a possible D gene (5 bases). Trimming cost V 5 bases and J 10 bases, with 15 bases left between them. There are 13 residues in the CDR3. In germline, CDR1 is PRHDT, CDR2 FYEKMQ (reference sequence). The CDR3 is CASSGARRVEQFF. The CDR3 DNA reads TGTGCCAGCAGCGGAGCCCGGCGGGTGGAGCAGTTCTTC. Complete variable domain (other parts from reference TRBV13 and TRBJ2-1): AAGVIQSPRHLIKEKRETATLKCYPIPRHDTVYWYQQGPGQDPQFLISFYEKMQSDKGSIPDRFSAQQFSDYHSELNMSSLELGDSALYFCASSGARRVEQFFGPGTRLTVL.

The chain has TRBV6-5 and TRBJ2-2; 8 positions agree with TRBD1. With 7 bases clipped from V and 4 bases from J, the junction kept 8 bases outside the gene matches. The CDR3 covers 15 residues. Germline CDR1 reads MNHEY; CDR2 reads SVGAGI. In DNA, the CDR3 is TGTGCCAGCAAATGGGGACAGGAGACCACCGGGGAGCTGTTTTTT. Protein product: CASKWGQETTGELFF.

The chain links TRBV4-1 to TRBJ1-1; TRBD1 matches at 7 bases. CDR1 and CDR2 (germline): MGHRA, YSYEKL. Unmatched junction bases numbered 12, after V lost 0 bases and J lost 11 bases. The CDR3 extends over 15 amino acids. DNA for the CDR3: TGCGCCAGCAGCCAAGAGGGCAAGGGGACAGACCGGGCTTTCTTT. Its protein product is CASSQEGKGTDRAFF.

The CDR3 nucleotides read TGTGCCAGCATGAGGGTATATGGCACTGAAGCTTTCTTT. As protein: CASMRVYGTEAFF. This chain connects TRBV7-6 to TRBJ1-1; D remains ambiguous. The CDR3 length is 13 residues. Germline-derived CDR1 and CDR2 are SGHVS and FNYEAQ. The V end lost 7 bases, the J end lost 4 bases, and 13 bases lay between the germline ends.

The J gene is TRBJ1-1, the V gene TRBV5-1; possibly TRBD1 for D (5 bases). The V gene lost 0 bases and the J gene lost 1 base, with 10 bases spanning the gap. There are 15 residues in the CDR3. Germline V gives CDR1 SGHRS, CDR2 YFSETQ. CDR3 DNA sequence: TGCGCCAGCAGCTTGGTTGAGACAGAGAACACTGAAGCTTTCTTT. It translates to CASSLVETENTEAFF.

The rearrangement joins TRBV9 to TRBJ1-3; D ambiguous. The CDR3 runs to 13 residues. Trimming took 3 bases from V and 2 from J, leaving 6 bases between them. Germline CDR1 and CDR2: SGDLS and YYNGEE. The chain's CDR3 is CASSGSPGNTIYF. Written as DNA, the CDR3 is TGTGCCAGCAGCGGGAGCCCTGGAAACACCATATATTTT.

V is TRBV30 and J is TRBJ1-2; the D is unclear. The V gene lost 1 base and the J gene lost 4 bases, with 10 bases spanning the gap. This CDR3 spans 13 amino acids. Germline loops: CDR1 GTSNPN, CDR2 SVGIG (reference sequence). The CDR3 DNA sequence: TGTGCCTGGAGTGCAATCCGGGGCTATGGCTACACCTTC. This encodes CAWSAIRGYGYTF.

The V and J genes are TRBV4-1 and TRBJ2-7; maybe TRBD2 (6 bases). Germline V gene data show CDR1 as MGHRA and CDR2 as YSYEKL. CDR3 length: 14 residues. V was clipped by 1 base and J by 2 bases, with 9 bases between them. CDR3 loop: CASSQATGAYEQYF. CDR3 nucleotide sequence: TGCGCCAGCAGCCAAGCCACGGGAGCCTACGAGCAGTACTTC.

V is TRBV4-1 and J is TRBJ1-1; 11 bases are shared with TRBD1. V lost 6 bases to trimming and J lost 6 bases; unmatched junction nucleotides: 15. Germline V gene sequence: CDR1 MGHRA, CDR2 YSYEKL. This CDR3 is built from 17 residues. This CDR3 is CASRHRAGQGAGAEAFF. Written as DNA, the CDR3 is TGCGCCAGCAGACATAGAGCCGGACAGGGGGCGGGCGCTGAAGCTTTCTTT.

The chain couples TRBV7-9 to TRBJ2-5; D perhaps matches TRBD2 (7 bases). The CDR3 runs 16 residues. Trimming cost V 5 bases and J 2 bases, with 18 bases left between them. Germline loops: CDR1 SEHNR, CDR2 FQNEAQ (reference sequence). The CDR3 spells CASSPLGGRLQETQYF. The DNA for the CDR3 is TGTGCCAGCAGCCCGCTCGGGGGGCGGCTACAAGAGACCCAGTACTTC.

The chain combines TRBV4-2 with TRBJ1-2; D remains unclear. CDR3 size: 13 residues. Trimming removed 0 bases from V and 5 bases from J, with 7 bases in between. Germline V gene data show CDR1 as LGHNA and CDR2 as YNFKEQ. The CDR3 loop reads CASSQDRRYGYTF. The CDR3, as DNA: TGTGCCAGCAGCCAAGATCGTCGGTATGGCTACACCTTC.

The CDR3 region is CASSLKLAGHYEQYF. The CDR3 DNA follows: TGTGCCAGCAGCCTTAAACTAGCTGGCCACTACGAGCAGTACTTC. J is TRBJ2-7 and V is TRBV6-6; D possibly corresponds to TRBD2 (6 bases). Trimming removed 6 bases at V and 3 bases at J, with 18 bases between. The germline V gene has CDR1 MNHNY and CDR2 SVGAGI (reference sequence). The CDR3 runs 15 residues.